Detailed here is one T cell receptor (beta chain). Its specificity is unknown. The data were obtained in a study of response to subunit inactivated influenza vaccine. Study-level points and caveats: That few new T cells are recruited by each seasonal influenza vaccination was the authors' suggestion.

TCRdb ran MiXCR on the RT-PCR reads and lists one entry per CDR3 protein. The sample holds about 500,000 distinct CDR3 sequences, 15% to 20% seen once. The source material was CD4+ T cells sorted from PBMCs, sampled roughly 24 months after vaccination. This TCR was sampled from a man aged 50 to 69 who received an inactivated influenza vaccine.

The CDR3, as DNA: TGTGCCAGCACCCCAGGGACGGGATCCTACAATGAGCAGTTCTTC. Protein product: CASTPGTGSYNEQFF. The gene calls are TRBV7-9 and TRBJ2-1; D tentatively reads TRBD1 or TRBD2 (5 bases each). Germline V CDR1 and CDR2: SEHNR, FQNEAQ (reference sequence). V was cut by 7 bases and J by 1 base, with 14 bases left in between. The CDR3 totals 15 residues. The full variable domain, rest sourced from reference TRBV7-9 and TRBJ2-1, is DTGVSQNPRHKITKRGQNVTFRCDPISEHNRLYWYRQTLGQGPEFLTYFQNEAQLEKSRLLSDRFSAERPKGSFSTLEIQRTEQGDSAMYLCASTPGTGSYNEQFFGPGTRLTVL.